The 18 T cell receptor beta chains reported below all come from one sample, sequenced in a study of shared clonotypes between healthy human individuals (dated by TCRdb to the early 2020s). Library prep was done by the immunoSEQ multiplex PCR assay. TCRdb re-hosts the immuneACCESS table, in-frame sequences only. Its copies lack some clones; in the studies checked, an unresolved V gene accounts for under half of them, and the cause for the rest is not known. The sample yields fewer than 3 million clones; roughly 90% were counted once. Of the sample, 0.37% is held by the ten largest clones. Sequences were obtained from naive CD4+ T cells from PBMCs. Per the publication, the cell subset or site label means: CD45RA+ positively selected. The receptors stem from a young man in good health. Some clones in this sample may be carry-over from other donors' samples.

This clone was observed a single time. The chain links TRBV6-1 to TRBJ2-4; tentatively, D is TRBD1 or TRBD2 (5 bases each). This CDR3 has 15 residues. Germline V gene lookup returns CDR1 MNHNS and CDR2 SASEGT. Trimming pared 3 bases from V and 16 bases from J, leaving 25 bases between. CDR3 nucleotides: TGTGCCAGCAGTGAGCTCTGGACTTCCCCCACCGGGGCATACTTC. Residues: CASSELWTSPTGAYF.

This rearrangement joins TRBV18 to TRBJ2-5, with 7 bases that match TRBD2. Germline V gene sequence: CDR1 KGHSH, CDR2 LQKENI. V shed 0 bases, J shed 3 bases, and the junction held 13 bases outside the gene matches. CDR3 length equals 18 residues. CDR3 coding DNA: TGTGCCAGCTCACCACCGTTGAGGGCGCGGGAGTGGGAAGAGACCCAGTACTTC. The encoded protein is CASSPPLRAREWEETQYF.

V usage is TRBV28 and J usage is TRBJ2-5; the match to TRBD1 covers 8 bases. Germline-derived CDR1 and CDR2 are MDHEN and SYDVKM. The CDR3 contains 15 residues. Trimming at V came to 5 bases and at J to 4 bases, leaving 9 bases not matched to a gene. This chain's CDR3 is CASSTRGLNRETQYF. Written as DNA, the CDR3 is TGTGCCAGCAGTACCAGGGGGCTCAACAGAGAGACCCAGTACTTC.

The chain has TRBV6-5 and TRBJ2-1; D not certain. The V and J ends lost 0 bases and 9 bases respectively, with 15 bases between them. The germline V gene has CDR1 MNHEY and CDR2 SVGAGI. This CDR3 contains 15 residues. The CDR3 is CASSYSSLGGIEQFF. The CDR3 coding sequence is TGTGCCAGCAGTTACTCGTCGCTGGGCGGCATTGAGCAGTTCTTC.

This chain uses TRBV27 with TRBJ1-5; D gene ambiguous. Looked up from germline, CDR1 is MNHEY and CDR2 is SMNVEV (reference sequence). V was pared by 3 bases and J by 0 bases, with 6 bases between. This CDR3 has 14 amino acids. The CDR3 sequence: CASSFGYSNQPQHF. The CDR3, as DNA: TGTGCCAGCAGTTTTGGTTATAGCAATCAGCCCCAGCATTTT.

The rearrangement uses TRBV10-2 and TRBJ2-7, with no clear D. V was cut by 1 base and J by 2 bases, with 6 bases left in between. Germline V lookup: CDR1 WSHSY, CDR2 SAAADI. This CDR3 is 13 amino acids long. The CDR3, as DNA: TGCGCCAGCAGTGAGTTCAGGCCCTACGAGCAGTACTTC. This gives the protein CASSEFRPYEQYF.

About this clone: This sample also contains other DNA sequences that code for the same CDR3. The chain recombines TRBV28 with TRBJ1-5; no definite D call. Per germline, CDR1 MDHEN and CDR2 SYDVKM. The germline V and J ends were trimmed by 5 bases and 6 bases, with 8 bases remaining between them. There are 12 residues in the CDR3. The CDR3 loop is CASSPLTQPQHF. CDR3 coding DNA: TGTGCCAGCAGTCCCCTCACTCAGCCCCAGCATTTT.

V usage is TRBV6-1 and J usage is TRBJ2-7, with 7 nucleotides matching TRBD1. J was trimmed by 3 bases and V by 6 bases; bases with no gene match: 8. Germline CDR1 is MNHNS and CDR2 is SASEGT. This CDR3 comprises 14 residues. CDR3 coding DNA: TGTGCCAGCAGCGCCCTGGGACAGATCTACGAGCAGTACTTC. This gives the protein CASSALGQIYEQYF.

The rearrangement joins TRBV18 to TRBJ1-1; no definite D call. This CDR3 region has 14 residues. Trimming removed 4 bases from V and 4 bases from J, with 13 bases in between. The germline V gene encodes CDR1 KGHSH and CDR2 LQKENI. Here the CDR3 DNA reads TGTGCCAGCTCACTTTATAAGCCCGGCACTGAAGCTTTCTTT. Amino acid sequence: CASSLYKPGTEAFF.

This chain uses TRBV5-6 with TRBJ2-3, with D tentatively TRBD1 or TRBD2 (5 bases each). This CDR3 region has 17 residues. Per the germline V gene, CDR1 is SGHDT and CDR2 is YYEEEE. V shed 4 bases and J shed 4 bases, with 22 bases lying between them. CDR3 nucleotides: TGTGCCAGCAGCGGGGCTTCGTGGGCGGACTCACCAGATACGCAGTATTTT. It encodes CASSGASWADSPDTQYF.

DNA for the CDR3: TGTGCCAGCAGTTTGGGGTGGGGCGAGCAGTACTTC. It translates to CASSLGWGEQYF. The chain employs TRBV27 and TRBJ2-7; no clear D gene. Trimming took 3 bases from V and 6 from J, leaving 9 bases between them. This CDR3 is 12 amino acids long. Germline values: CDR1 MNHEY, CDR2 SMNVEV (reference sequence).

The DNA for the CDR3 is TGTGCCAGCAGCGAGTCGGGGGGGTTTGGGGAGACCCAGTACTTC. Its protein product is CASSESGGFGETQYF. This chain joins TRBV7-7 and TRBJ2-5; the match to TRBD2 covers 8 bases. The CDR3 has 15 residues. V lost 5 bases, J lost 5 bases, and 10 bases stayed unmatched. Germline V gene sequence: CDR1 SSHAT, CDR2 FNYEAQ (reference sequence).

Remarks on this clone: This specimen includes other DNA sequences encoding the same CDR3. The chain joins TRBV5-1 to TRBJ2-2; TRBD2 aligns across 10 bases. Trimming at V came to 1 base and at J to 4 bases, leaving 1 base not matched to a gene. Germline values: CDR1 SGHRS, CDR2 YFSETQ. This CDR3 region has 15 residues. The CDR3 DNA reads TGCGCCAGCAGCTTGCCTAGCGGGAGCACCGGGGAGCTGTTTTTT. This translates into CASSLPSGSTGELFF.

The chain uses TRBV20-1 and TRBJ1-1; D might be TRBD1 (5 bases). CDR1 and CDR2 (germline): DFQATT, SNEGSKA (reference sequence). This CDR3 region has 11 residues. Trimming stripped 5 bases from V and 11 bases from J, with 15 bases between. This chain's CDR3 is CSAALRTNAFF. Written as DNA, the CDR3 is TGCAGTGCTGCCCTTCGGACAAATGCTTTCTTT.

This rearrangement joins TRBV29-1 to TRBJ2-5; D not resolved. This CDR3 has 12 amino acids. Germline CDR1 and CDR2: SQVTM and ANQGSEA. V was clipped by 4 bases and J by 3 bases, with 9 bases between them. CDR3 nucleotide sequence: TGCAGCGTTGGGTGGTCTGAAGAGACCCAGTACTTC. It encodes CSVGWSEETQYF.

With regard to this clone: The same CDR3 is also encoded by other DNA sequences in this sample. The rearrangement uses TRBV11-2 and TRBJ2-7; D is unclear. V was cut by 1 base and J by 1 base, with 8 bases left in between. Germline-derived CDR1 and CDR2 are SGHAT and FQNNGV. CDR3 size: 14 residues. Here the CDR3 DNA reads TGTGCCAGCAGCTTAGTAGGAGAGTCCTACGAGCAGTACTTC. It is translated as CASSLVGESYEQYF.

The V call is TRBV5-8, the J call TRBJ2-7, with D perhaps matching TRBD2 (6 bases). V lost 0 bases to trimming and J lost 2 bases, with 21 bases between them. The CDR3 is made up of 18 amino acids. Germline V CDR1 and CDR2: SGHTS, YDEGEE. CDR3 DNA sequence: TGTGCCAGCAGCTTGGATTTGGGGGGAGACTACCGTACCTACGAGCAGTACTTC. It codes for CASSLDLGGDYRTYEQYF.

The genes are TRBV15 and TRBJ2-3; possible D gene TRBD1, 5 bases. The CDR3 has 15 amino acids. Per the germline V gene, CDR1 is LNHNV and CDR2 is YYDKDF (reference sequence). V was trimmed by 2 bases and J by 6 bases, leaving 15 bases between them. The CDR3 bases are TGTGCCACCAGCAGACCCGGAAGGGGTCGGGATACGCAGTATTTT. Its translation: CATSRPGRGRDTQYF.